The clone carrying this T cell receptor (beta chain) turned up a few times. TCRdb reanalysed the RT-PCR reads using MiXCR and keeps one entry per CDR3 protein. This table holds fewer than 800,000 distinct CDR3 sequences, 12% to 15% found once. Sequencing used memory CD4+ T cells from blood. The origin of this receptor is a female donor in good health, serving as a healthy control.

This CDR3 is CASSQRWREDEQFF. The CDR3, as DNA: TGTGCCAGCAGCCAGCGGTGGCGGGAGGATGAGCAGTTCTTC. The J gene is TRBJ2-1, the V gene TRBV14; 8 positions match TRBD2. The V gene end was trimmed by 3 bases and the J gene end by 8 bases; junction bases not matched to a gene: 6. Per germline, CDR1 SGHDN and CDR2 FVKESK. The CDR3 is made up of 14 amino acids.